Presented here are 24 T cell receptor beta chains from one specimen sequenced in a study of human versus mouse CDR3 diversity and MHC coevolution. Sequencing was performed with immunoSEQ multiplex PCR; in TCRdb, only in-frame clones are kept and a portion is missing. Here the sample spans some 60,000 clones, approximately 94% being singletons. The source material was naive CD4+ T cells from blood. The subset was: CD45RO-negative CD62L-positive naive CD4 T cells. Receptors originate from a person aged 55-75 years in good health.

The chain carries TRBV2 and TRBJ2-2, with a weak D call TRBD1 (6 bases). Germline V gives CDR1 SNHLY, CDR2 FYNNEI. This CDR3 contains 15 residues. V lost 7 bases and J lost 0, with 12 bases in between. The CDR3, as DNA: TGTGCCAGCATCCAGGGGCCCGCGAACACCGGGGAGCTGTTTTTT. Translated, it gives CASIQGPANTGELFF. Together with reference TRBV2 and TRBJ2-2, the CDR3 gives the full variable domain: EPEVTQTPSHQVTQMGQEVILRCVPISNHLYFYWYRQILGQKVEFLVSFYNNEISEKSEIFDDQFSVERPDGSNFTLKIRSTKLEDSAMYFCASIQGPANTGELFFGEGSRLTVL.

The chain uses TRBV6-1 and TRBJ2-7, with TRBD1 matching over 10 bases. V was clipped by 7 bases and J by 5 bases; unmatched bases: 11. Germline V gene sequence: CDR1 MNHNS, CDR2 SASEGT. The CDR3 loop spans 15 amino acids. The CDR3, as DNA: TGTGCCAGCATCAACCCGGGACAGGGGCTCAACGAGCAGTACTTC. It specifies CASINPGQGLNEQYF.

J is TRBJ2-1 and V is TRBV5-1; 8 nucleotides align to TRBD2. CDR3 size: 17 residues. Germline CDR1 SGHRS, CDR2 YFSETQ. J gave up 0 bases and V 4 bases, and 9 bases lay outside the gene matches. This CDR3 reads CASSLRTSRDSYNEQFF. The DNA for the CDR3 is TGCGCCAGCAGCCTTAGGACTAGCCGGGACTCCTACAATGAGCAGTTCTTC.

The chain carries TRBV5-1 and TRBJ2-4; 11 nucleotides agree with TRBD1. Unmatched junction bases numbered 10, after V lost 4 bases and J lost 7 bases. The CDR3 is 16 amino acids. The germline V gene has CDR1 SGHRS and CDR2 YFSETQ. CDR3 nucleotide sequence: TGCGCCAGCAGCCCCCGGGCGGACAGGGGGCGGAACATTCAGTACTTC. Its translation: CASSPRADRGRNIQYF. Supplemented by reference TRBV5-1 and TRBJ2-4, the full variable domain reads KAGVTQTPRYLIKTRGQQVTLSCSPISGHRSVSWYQQTPGQGLQFLFEYFSETQRNKGNFPGRFSGRQFSNSRSEMNVSTLELGDSALYLCASSPRADRGRNIQYFGAGTRLSVL.

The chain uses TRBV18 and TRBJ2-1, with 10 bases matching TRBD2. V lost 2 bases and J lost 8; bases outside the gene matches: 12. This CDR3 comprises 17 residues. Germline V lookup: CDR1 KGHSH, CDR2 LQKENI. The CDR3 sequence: CASSPSIAGGPRDEQFF. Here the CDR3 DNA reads TGTGCCAGCTCACCATCCATAGCGGGAGGTCCGAGGGATGAGCAGTTCTTC.

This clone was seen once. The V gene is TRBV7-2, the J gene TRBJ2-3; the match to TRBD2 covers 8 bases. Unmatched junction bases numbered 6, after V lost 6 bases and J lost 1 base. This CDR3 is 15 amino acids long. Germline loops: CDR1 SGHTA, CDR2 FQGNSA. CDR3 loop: CASSWTSSGTDTQYF. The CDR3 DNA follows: TGTGCCAGCAGTTGGACTAGCTCCGGCACAGATACGCAGTATTTT.

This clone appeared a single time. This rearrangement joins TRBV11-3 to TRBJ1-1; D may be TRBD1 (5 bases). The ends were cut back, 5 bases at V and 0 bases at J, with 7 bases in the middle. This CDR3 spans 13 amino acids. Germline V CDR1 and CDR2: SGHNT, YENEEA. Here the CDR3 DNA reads TGTGCCAGCAGCGGGGACTTGAACACTGAAGCTTTCTTT. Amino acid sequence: CASSGDLNTEAFF.

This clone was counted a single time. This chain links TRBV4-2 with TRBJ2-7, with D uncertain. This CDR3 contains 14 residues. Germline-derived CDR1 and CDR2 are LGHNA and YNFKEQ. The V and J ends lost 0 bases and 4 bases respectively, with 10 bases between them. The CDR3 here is CASSQEVQAYEQYF. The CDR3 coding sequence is TGTGCCAGCAGCCAAGAGGTGCAGGCGTACGAGCAGTACTTC.

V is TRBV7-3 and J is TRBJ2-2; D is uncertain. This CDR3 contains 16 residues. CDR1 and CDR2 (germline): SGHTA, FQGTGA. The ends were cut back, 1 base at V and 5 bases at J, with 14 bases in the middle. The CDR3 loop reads CASSLNHPGVTGELFF. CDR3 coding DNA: TGTGCCAGCAGCTTAAACCACCCCGGTGTGACCGGGGAGCTGTTTTTT.

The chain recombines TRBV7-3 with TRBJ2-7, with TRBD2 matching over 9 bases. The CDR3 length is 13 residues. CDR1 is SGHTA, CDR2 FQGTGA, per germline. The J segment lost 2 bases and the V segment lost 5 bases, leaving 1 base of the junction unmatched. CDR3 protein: CASSLAGTYEQYF. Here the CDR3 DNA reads TGTGCCAGCAGCCTAGCGGGAACCTACGAGCAGTACTTC.

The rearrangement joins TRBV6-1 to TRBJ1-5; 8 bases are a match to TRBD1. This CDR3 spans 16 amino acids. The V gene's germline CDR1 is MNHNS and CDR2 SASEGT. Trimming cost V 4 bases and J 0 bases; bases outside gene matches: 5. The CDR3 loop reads CASSVQQGVSNQPQHF. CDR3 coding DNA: TGTGCCAGCAGTGTCCAACAGGGGGTTAGCAATCAGCCCCAGCATTTT.

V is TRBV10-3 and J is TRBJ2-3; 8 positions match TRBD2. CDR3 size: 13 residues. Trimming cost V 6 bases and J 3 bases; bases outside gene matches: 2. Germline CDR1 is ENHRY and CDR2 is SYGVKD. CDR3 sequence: CAISAGGTDTQYF. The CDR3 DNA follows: TGTGCCATCAGCGCGGGAGGAACAGATACGCAGTATTTT.

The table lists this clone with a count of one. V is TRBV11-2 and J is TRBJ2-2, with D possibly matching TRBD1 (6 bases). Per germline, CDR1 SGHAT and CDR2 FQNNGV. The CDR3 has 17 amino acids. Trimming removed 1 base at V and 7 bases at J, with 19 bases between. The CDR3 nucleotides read TGTGCCAGCAGCTTAGGTGTCCAGGGGTACAAAGGCGGGGAGCTGTTTTTT. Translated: CASSLGVQGYKGGELFF.

The CDR3: CASSSNPRREGPFYEQYF. CDR3 coding DNA: TGTGCCAGCAGCTCCAACCCGAGGAGGGAGGGCCCCTTCTACGAGCAGTACTTC. The chain links TRBV7-3 to TRBJ2-7, with 7 bases identical to TRBD2. Germline trimming cut 4 bases from V and 3 bases from J; bases unmatched to any gene: 18. Germline V CDR1 and CDR2: SGHTA, FQGTGA. The CDR3 extends over 18 amino acids.

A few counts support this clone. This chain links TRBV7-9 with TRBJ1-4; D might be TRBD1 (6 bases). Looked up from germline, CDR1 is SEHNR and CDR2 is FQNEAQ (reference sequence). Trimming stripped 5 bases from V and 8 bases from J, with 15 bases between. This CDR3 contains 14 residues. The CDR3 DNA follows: TGTGCCAGCAGCCTCAGGGGCGGGAGCGAAAAACTGTTTTTT. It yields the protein CASSLRGGSEKLFF.

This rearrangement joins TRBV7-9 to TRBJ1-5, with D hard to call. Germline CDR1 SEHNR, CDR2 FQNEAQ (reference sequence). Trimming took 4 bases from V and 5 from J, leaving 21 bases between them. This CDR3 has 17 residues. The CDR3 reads CASSSVRGSPYDQPQHF. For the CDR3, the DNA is TGTGCCAGCAGCTCGGTCCGCGGAAGCCCTTACGATCAGCCCCAGCATTTT.

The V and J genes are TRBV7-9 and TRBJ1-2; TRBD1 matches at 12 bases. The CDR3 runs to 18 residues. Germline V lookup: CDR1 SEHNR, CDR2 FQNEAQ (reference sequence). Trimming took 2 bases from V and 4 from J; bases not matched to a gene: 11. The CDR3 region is CASSLRGQGASRAYGYTF. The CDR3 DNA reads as TGTGCCAGCAGCTTAAGGGGACAGGGGGCCTCTCGGGCCTATGGCTACACCTTC.

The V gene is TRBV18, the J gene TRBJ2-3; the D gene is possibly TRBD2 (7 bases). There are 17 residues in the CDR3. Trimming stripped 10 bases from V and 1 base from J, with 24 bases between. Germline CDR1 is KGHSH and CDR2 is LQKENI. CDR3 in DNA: TGTGCCACCGAGGGGGGGGGAGAGGCTCCGGGCACAGATACGCAGTATTTT. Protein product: CATEGGGEAPGTDTQYF. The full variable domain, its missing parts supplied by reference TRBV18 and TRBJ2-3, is NAGVMQNPRHLVRRRGQEARLRCSPMKGHSHVYWYRQLPEEGLKFMVYLQKENIIDESGMPKERFSAEFPKEGPSILRIQQVVRGDSAAYFCATEGGGEAPGTDTQYFGPGTRLTVL.

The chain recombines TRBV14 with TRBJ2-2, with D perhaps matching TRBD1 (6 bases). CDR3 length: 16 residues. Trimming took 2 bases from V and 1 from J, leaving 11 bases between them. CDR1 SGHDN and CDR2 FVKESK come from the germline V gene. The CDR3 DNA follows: TGTGCCAGCAGCCAAAACGACAGGAGGAACACCGGGGAGCTGTTTTTT. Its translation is CASSQNDRRNTGELFF.

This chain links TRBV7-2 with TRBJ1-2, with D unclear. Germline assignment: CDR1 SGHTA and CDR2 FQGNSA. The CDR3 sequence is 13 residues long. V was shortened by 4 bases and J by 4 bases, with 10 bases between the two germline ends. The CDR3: CASSSYEAYGYTF. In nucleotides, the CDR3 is TGTGCCAGCAGCTCCTACGAAGCCTATGGCTACACCTTC.

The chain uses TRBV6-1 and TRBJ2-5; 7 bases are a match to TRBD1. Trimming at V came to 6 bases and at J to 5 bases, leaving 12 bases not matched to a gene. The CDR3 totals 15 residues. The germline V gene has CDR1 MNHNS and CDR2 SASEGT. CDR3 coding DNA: TGTGCCAGCAGGGACCGGGACATACAGGGGGAGACCCAGTACTTC. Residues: CASRDRDIQGETQYF.

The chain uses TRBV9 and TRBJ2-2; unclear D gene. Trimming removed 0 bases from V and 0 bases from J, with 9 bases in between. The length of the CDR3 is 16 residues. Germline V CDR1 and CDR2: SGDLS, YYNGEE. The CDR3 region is CASSVGRLSNTGELFF. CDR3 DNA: TGTGCCAGCAGCGTAGGGAGACTTTCGAACACCGGGGAGCTGTTTTTT.

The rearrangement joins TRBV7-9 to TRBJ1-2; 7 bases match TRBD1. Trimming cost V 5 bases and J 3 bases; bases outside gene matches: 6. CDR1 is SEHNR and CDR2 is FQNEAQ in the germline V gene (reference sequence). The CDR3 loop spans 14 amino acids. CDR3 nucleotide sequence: TGTGCCAGCAGCCTCAATCAGGGGGACTATGGCTACACCTTC. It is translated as CASSLNQGDYGYTF. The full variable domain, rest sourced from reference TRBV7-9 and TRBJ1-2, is DTGVSQNPRHKITKRGQNVTFRCDPISEHNRLYWYRQTLGQGPEFLTYFQNEAQLEKSRLLSDRFSAERPKGSFSTLEIQRTEQGDSAMYLCASSLNQGDYGYTFGSGTRLTVV.

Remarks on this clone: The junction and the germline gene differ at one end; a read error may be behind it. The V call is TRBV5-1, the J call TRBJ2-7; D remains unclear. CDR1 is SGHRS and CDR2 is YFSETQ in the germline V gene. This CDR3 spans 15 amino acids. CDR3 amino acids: CANSLLSLGAYEQYF. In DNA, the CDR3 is TGCGCCAACAGCTTACTGTCGTTAGGAGCCTACGAGCAGTACTTC.